This T cell receptor (beta chain) is drawn from a study of shared clonotypes between healthy human individuals (dated by TCRdb to the early 2020s). At the level of the whole study: A few men and two women, aged 18 to 49 years, made up the cohort. Leukapheresis yielded between about 0.85 and 10 billion PBMCs per donor. To increase sequencing depth and limit assay-specific biases, TCR repertoire library preparation and sequencing were carried out by different laboratories using diverse techniques. To estimate repertoire size and how much clonotypes are shared between individuals, the study performed deep sequencing of blood TCR repertoires from roughly five healthy adults. For each donor, three plates each were used for CD4 naive and CD4 memory, two plates were used for CD8 naive, and one plate was used for CD8 memory.

The investigation overall reported the following: Only blood was sampled, and tissue TCR repertoires likely differ from those in blood. Naive subsets generally had larger estimated clonotype richness than memory subsets. Because the study included a small number of donors, the genetic and exposure-history diversity represented was limited. Compared with non-shared clonotypes, the clonotypes found in all four sorted-subset donors had higher generation probabilities. Across a handful of donors, around 5% of naive CD4, 3% to 3.5% of naive CD8, approximately 2.5% of memory CD4, and 0.3% to 0.45% of memory CD8 clonotypes were shared. Based on pairwise subsampling, the degree of clonotype sharing among donors was expected to be affected by sequencing depth. Incomplete sequencing was indicated by rarefaction of sorted-subset datasets, despite the large sequencing depth.

V is pared back by 0 bases and J by 1 base, with 5 bases lying between the germline termini. Looking up the germline V gene yields CDR1 SGDLS and CDR2 YYNGEE. The CDR3, cysteine through phenylalanine, is 14 amino acids long. CDR3 DNA only is kept here, 42 bases in frame from base 1. Turning to this clone: Its antigen has not been determined. No clone much larger than this one lies a single base away; base qualities are absent.

For the CD8 naive samples, CD45RO-negative cells were positively selected for CCR7, yielding a CD45RA+CCR7+ population from which TemRA cells were excluded. The donors were healthy, HIV-negative adults who had no recently reported acute infections or vaccinations. Every donor was a Caucasian adult living in Nashville, Tennessee, USA. After blood collection by leukapheresis, PBMCs were isolated using Ficoll-Histopaque density gradient centrifugation and then cryopreserved in the vapor phase of liquid nitrogen. Purity and quantity of every magnetically sorted T cell population were checked by analytical flow cytometry. Genomic DNA was isolated from each sorted fraction and quantified by UV absorbance on a Nanodrop 2000c. Using the deep immunoSEQ assay, multiplex PCR amplified TCR CDR3 regions from genomic DNA. Extracted genomic DNA from each cell subset was distributed evenly across all wells of several immunoSEQ 96-well plates, and each plate was treated as a replicate. Each replicate PCR for sorted subsets received roughly 200 ng genomic DNA, equal to about 30,000 T cell genomes. The purified libraries were quantified using a Qubit 3.0 fluorometer, sized with a Bioanalyzer 2100, and then quantified again using the KAPA Library Quantification kit. A separate single-read 150-cycle Illumina NextSeq 550 flow cell was used to sequence each immunoSEQ 96-well plate. Regarding the original processing steps: Because the immunoSEQ output included only junctional sequences and no quality scores, the filtering could not be the same as the filtering used for full-length reads. To assign V/J genes and CDR3, sequences were annotated using PyIR, a Python wrapper for IgBLAST v1.9, with IMGT germline references. Any read was removed if the V/J assignment was weak (E-value above 1e-6), the CDR3 was missing, or the read contained stop codons, out-of-frame junctions, or ambiguous translated residues. V3J clonotypes were defined as sequences sharing an identical inferred V gene, J gene, and CDR3 amino acid sequence. Percentage overlap between repertoires was computed as shared unique clonotypes divided by the size of the smaller repertoire. Repertoire richness was assessed with RTK rarefaction, the Chao1 estimator, and Recon v2.1 estimates of unobserved clonotypes. Generation probabilities for all TCRbeta clonotypes obtained by the gDNA method from a handful of donors were computed using OLGA. TCRdb re-hosts the immuneACCESS table, in-frame sequences only. Its copies lack some clones; in the studies checked, an unresolved V gene accounts for under half of them, and the cause for the rest is not known. That table is the source of V, J and clone size, and D and trimming were worked out from the DNA. The sample includes around 2.1 million clones, with around 93% observed a single time. Approximately 1.7% of the sample goes to the ten largest clones.

The origin of this receptor is a man between 18 and 35 years old in good health. Some clones in this sample may be carry-over from other donors' samples. Specimen: naive CD8+ T cells from PBMCs. Per the publication, the cell subset or site label means: CD45RA+CCR7+. The rearrangement combines TRBV9 with TRBJ2-4; no D segment can be confidently identified. The CDR3 corresponds to CASSVVGAKNIQYF. The nucleotides read TGTGCCAGCAGCGTAGTTGGCGCCAAAAACATTCAGTACTTC.